These T cell receptor beta chains were read from a single sample in a study of graft-versus-host responses after intestinal transplantation. Sequencing was performed with immunoSEQ multiplex PCR; in TCRdb, only in-frame clones are kept and a portion is missing. The sample includes approximately 70,000 clones, about 87% of them seen just once. Which antigens these TCRs recognize remains unknown. The starting material was unstimulated CD4+ T cells sorted from spleen or lymph node cells, obtained before transplant. These TCRs come from a human donor who was the organ donor for an intestinal transplant. CDR3s include the opening cysteine and the closing phenylalanine or tryptophan. The size field is filled for only some rows; it gives once, few, many or a size class.

clone size: -
V gene: TRBV2
J gene: TRBJ1-2
CDR3 protein: CASSAQSFNYGYTF

clone size: once
V gene: TRBV5-6
J gene: TRBJ1-5
CDR3 protein: CASSSQQGSNQPQHF

clone size: -
V gene: TRBV6-1
J gene: TRBJ1-5
CDR3 protein: CASMYSNQPQHF

clone size: -
V gene: TRBV14
J gene: TRBJ2-3
CDR3 protein: CASSQDRGGPDTQYF

clone size: -
V gene: TRBV2
J gene: TRBJ1-2
CDR3 protein: CASRIQGVYYGYTF

clone size: few
V gene: TRBV28
J gene: TRBJ1-6
CDR3 protein: CASSSGKLDNSPLHF

clone size: -
V gene: TRBV7-2
J gene: TRBJ2-2
CDR3 protein: CASSLGRVGLTGELFF

clone size: -
V gene: TRBV28
J gene: TRBJ1-1
CDR3 protein: CASSSNRANTEAFF

clone size: -
V gene: TRBV5-6
J gene: TRBJ1-2
CDR3 protein: CASSPGQDYGYTF

clone size: -
V gene: TRBV19
J gene: TRBJ1-5
CDR3 protein: CASRPGGTQPQHF

clone size: -
V gene: TRBV4-1
J gene: TRBJ2-1
CDR3 protein: CASSLAGGDNEQFF

clone size: once
V gene: TRBV30
J gene: TRBJ1-5
CDR3 protein: CAWSSHGENQPQHF

clone size: -
V gene: TRBV5-1
J gene: TRBJ2-2
CDR3 protein: CASSLDRTGVAGELFF

clone size: -
V gene: TRBV6-1
J gene: TRBJ1-1
CDR3 protein: CASSEETGGHDTEAFF

clone size: -
V gene: TRBV23-1
J gene: TRBJ1-3
CDR3 protein: CASSLPTLAGNTIYF

clone size: -
V gene: TRBV6-5
J gene: TRBJ1-5
CDR3 protein: CASSYYQGGQPQHF

clone size: -
V gene: TRBV6-5
J gene: TRBJ1-1
CDR3 protein: CASSFRGQGSSEAFF

clone size: -
V gene: TRBV27
J gene: TRBJ1-1
CDR3 protein: CASSWDRRGTEAFF

clone size: -
V gene: TRBV29-1
J gene: TRBJ2-5
CDR3 protein: CSVLTGGQETQYF

clone size: -
V gene: TRBV19
J gene: TRBJ2-5
CDR3 protein: CASPMETQYF

clone size: -
V gene: TRBV19
J gene: TRBJ1-6
CDR3 protein: CASTTGMGAYNSPLHF

clone size: -
V gene: TRBV7-2
J gene: TRBJ1-2
CDR3 protein: CAASRDSNYGYTF

clone size: -
V gene: TRBV28
J gene: TRBJ1-5
CDR3 protein: CASRGTLYSNQPQHF

clone size: -
V gene: TRBV5-6
J gene: TRBJ1-1
CDR3 protein: CASSLDGRYTEAFF

clone size: -
V gene: TRBV27
J gene: TRBJ1-4
CDR3 protein: CASSWGQATNEKLFF

clone size: -
V gene: TRBV6-5
J gene: TRBJ2-3
CDR3 protein: CASSRSVGTDTQYF

clone size: few
V gene: TRBV5-1
J gene: TRBJ2-5
CDR3 protein: CASSLIGGEIETQYF

clone size: -
V gene: TRBV15
J gene: TRBJ1-5
CDR3 protein: CATSGGDYSNQPQHF

clone size: -
V gene: TRBV13
J gene: TRBJ1-2
CDR3 protein: CASSIRTGRSYGYTF

clone size: -
V gene: TRBV7-3
J gene: TRBJ1-5
CDR3 protein: CATNLRTAYQPQHF

clone size: -
V gene: TRBV15
J gene: TRBJ2-5
CDR3 protein: CATSARQGANLQTQYF

clone size: -
V gene: TRBV5-1
J gene: TRBJ2-1
CDR3 protein: CASRGGALDNEQFF

clone size: -
V gene: TRBV18
J gene: TRBJ1-2
CDR3 protein: CASSAGGRGYGYTF

clone size: -
V gene: TRBV7-2
J gene: TRBJ1-2
CDR3 protein: CASSLAFDGYTF

clone size: -
V gene: TRBV7-2
J gene: TRBJ1-5
CDR3 protein: CASSLAGRGKPQHF

clone size: -
V gene: TRBV5-1
J gene: TRBJ2-1
CDR3 protein: CASSPPSGGLNEQFF

clone size: -
V gene: TRBV2
J gene: TRBJ1-2
CDR3 protein: CASSERDGRNYGYTF

clone size: -
V gene: TRBV7-8
J gene: TRBJ2-3
CDR3 protein: CASSGTSGLTDTQYF

clone size: -
V gene: TRBV6-5
J gene: TRBJ1-1
CDR3 protein: CASSYTRNTEAFF